These 31 T cell receptor beta chains originate from one sample sequenced in a study of cytomegalovirus exposure and HLA in healthy donors. Use of 60 Vbeta and 13 Jbeta primers characterized the PCR. The method was immunoSEQ multiplex PCR; TCRdb's version includes in-frame clones alone and lacks a portion of them. This sample's table reports about 44,000 clones. Material for sequencing was PBMCs. The receptors come from a male donor in good health and CMV-seronegative.

The J gene is TRBJ2-3, the V gene TRBV29-1, with D tentatively TRBD1 (6 bases). V shed 3 bases and J shed 3 bases, with 10 bases lying between them. Germline CDR1 reads SQVTM; CDR2 reads ANQGSEA. There are 13 residues in the CDR3. This CDR3 reads CSVEAGVTDTQYF. The CDR3 region has the DNA TGCAGCGTTGAGGCAGGGGTGACAGATACGCAGTATTTT.

CDR3 amino acids: CASSPGIGTEAFF. CDR3 nucleotides: TGTGCCAGCAGTCCCGGGATCGGCACTGAAGCTTTCTTT. The V gene is TRBV25-1, the J gene TRBJ1-1; D is uncertain. V dropped 5 bases and J dropped 4 bases, with 11 bases sitting between them. The CDR3 runs 13 residues. Per germline, CDR1 MGHDK and CDR2 SYGVNS. Full variable domain (missing parts from reference TRBV25-1 and TRBJ1-1): EADIYQTPRYLVIGTGKKITLECSQTMGHDKMYWYQQDPGMELHLIHYSYGVNSTEKGDLSSESTVSRIRTEHFPLTLESARPSHTSQYLCASSPGIGTEAFFGQGTRLTVV.

Written as DNA, the CDR3 is TGTGCCAGCAGCTCGACAGGGGACGAGACCCAGTACTTC. Translating gives CASSSTGDETQYF. This sequence joins TRBV5-4 and TRBJ2-5; TRBD1 matches at 8 bases. The V and J ends lost 3 bases and 5 bases, in that order; junction bases with no gene match: 3. This CDR3 spans 13 amino acids. The germline CDR1 and CDR2 sequences are SGHNT and YYREEE (reference sequence).

The chain combines TRBV29-1 with TRBJ1-1; D remains unclear. Deletions cut 6 bases from V and 3 bases from J, with 17 bases between. The CDR3 is 14 residues long. Germline V gene lookup returns CDR1 SQVTM and CDR2 ANQGSEA. CDR3 protein: CSVEFRLGDTEAFF. Here the CDR3 DNA reads TGCAGCGTCGAATTCAGGCTCGGGGACACTGAAGCTTTCTTT.

The chain's CDR3 is CASSPRQLPGELFF. The DNA of the CDR3 is TGTGCCAGCAGCCCACGACAGCTCCCCGGGGAGCTGTTTTTT. The rearrangement joins TRBV14 to TRBJ2-2; maybe TRBD1 (5 bases). Germline V CDR1 and CDR2: SGHDN, FVKESK. The CDR3 contains 14 residues. The ends were cut back, 4 bases at V and 6 bases at J, with 12 bases in the middle.

This rearrangement joins TRBV2 to TRBJ2-1, with 9 bases that match TRBD2. The germline CDR1 and CDR2 sequences are SNHLY and FYNNEI. With 6 bases clipped from V and 9 bases from J, the junction kept 9 bases outside the gene matches. The CDR3 extends over 14 amino acids. In DNA form, the CDR3 reads TGTGCCAGCAGGTGGCGGGAGGGCCGGGGTGAGCAGTTCTTC. The encoded protein is CASRWREGRGEQFF.

V gene TRBV27 combines with J gene TRBJ2-7; possibly TRBD1 for D (5 bases). This CDR3 is built from 17 residues. The V gene's germline CDR1 is MNHEY and CDR2 SMNVEV (reference sequence). The V and J ends lost 0 bases and 1 base respectively, with 16 bases between them. The CDR3 sequence: CASSLSPGHLTSYEQYF. CDR3 nucleotides: TGTGCCAGCAGTTTATCCCCTGGACACCTTACTTCCTACGAGCAGTACTTC.

The chain joins TRBV13 to TRBJ2-2; TRBD2 matches at 8 bases. The CDR3 contains 16 residues. Germline CDR1 PRHDT, CDR2 FYEKMQ (reference sequence). V dropped 6 bases and J dropped 6; count of bases not matched to a gene: 12. The CDR3 sequence: CASSPRTSFRAGELFF. For the CDR3, the DNA is TGTGCCAGCAGTCCTCGGACTAGCTTTCGGGCCGGGGAGCTGTTTTTT.

V gene TRBV29-1 combines with J gene TRBJ2-7; D is possibly TRBD2 (6 bases). In germline, CDR1 is SQVTM, CDR2 ANQGSEA. This CDR3 has 14 residues. The V end was cut by 6 bases, the J end by 2 bases, with 17 bases between. This CDR3 reads CSVLSGRAAYEQYF. The CDR3 coding sequence is TGCAGCGTCCTTAGCGGAAGGGCCGCCTACGAGCAGTACTTC.

The chain couples TRBV27 to TRBJ1-2, with 10 bases aligning to TRBD1. Per the germline V gene, CDR1 is MNHEY and CDR2 is SMNVEV (reference sequence). CDR3 length: 14 residues. J was trimmed by 8 bases and V by 8 bases; bases with no gene match: 11. The CDR3 coding sequence is TGTGCCAGCGGTTCCGGGACAGGGGTTGGCGGCTACACCTTC. Protein: CASGSGTGVGGYTF.

The chain links TRBV29-1 to TRBJ1-5; possible D gene TRBD1, 5 bases. The germline V gene encodes CDR1 SQVTM and CDR2 ANQGSEA. The CDR3 is 14 amino acids. V lost 6 bases, J lost 4 bases, and 16 bases lay in between. The CDR3 DNA is TGCAGCGTGACTGCCGGGGGGGAGAATCAGCCCCAGCATTTT. As protein: CSVTAGGENQPQHF.

The gene calls are TRBV29-1 and TRBJ2-3; 8 nucleotides align to TRBD2. CDR3 length: 14 residues. The trim removed 7 bases at V and 5 bases at J, leaving 11 bases unmatched. Germline V gives CDR1 SQVTM, CDR2 ANQGSEA. The CDR3 reads CSAFQRELGDTQYF. The CDR3 nucleotides are TGCAGCGCCTTTCAGCGGGAGCTGGGAGATACGCAGTATTTT.

The CDR3 sequence: CASSLLLGLSTDTQYF. The CDR3, as DNA: TGTGCCAGCAGTTTGCTCTTGGGGCTTAGCACAGATACGCAGTATTTT. The rearrangement uses TRBV28 and TRBJ2-3; a weak D match, TRBD1 (5 bases). Between the trimmed V and J ends, which lost 3 bases and 0 bases, there was a span of 13 bases. CDR3 length: 16 amino acids. The germline CDR1 and CDR2 sequences are MDHEN and SYDVKM.

V usage is TRBV6-1 and J usage is TRBJ2-7, with 11 bases identical to TRBD1. The J segment lost 11 bases and the V segment lost 5 bases, leaving 11 bases of the junction unmatched. The CDR3 has 14 residues. Germline assignment: CDR1 MNHNS and CDR2 SASEGT. The CDR3 DNA reads TGTGCCAGCAGTTGGGGACAGGGGGGCCGTCGGAAGTACTTC. Amino acid sequence: CASSWGQGGRRKYF.

This rearrangement joins TRBV19 to TRBJ2-3; D uncertain. The CDR3 length is 14 residues. V lost 3 bases to trimming and J lost 6 bases, with 13 bases between them. CDR1 and CDR2 (germline): LNHDA, SQIVND (reference sequence). The CDR3: CASSMVTDSDTQYF. CDR3 nucleotides: TGTGCCAGTAGTATGGTGACCGACTCGGATACGCAGTATTTT.

The chain is built from TRBV18 and TRBJ2-1; D perhaps matches TRBD2 (5 bases). The CDR3 has 16 residues. Trimming took 2 bases from V and 4 from J, leaving 15 bases between them. In germline, CDR1 is KGHSH, CDR2 LQKENI. The CDR3 reads CASSPESLAGYNEQFF. The CDR3 DNA is TGTGCCAGCTCACCAGAGTCCCTAGCCGGTTACAATGAGCAGTTCTTC. The variable domain in full, with the rest retrieved from reference TRBV18 and TRBJ2-1, is NAGVMQNPRHLVRRRGQEARLRCSPMKGHSHVYWYRQLPEEGLKFMVYLQKENIIDESGMPKERFSAEFPKEGPSILRIQQVVRGDSAAYFCASSPESLAGYNEQFFGPGTRLTVL.

CDR3 nucleotide sequence: TGTGCCAGCAGCAAGTCAAGGGGCCATGGCTACACCTTC. Its translation is CASSKSRGHGYTF. The chain employs TRBV6-5 and TRBJ1-2; perhaps TRBD1 as D (5 bases). CDR3 length: 13 residues. Trimming took off 6 bases at V and 6 bases at J, with 14 bases between the two ends. Germline lookup yields CDR1 MNHEY and CDR2 SVGAGI.

The gene calls are TRBV19 and TRBJ2-3, with 7 bases fitting TRBD2. This CDR3 contains 15 residues. V was pared by 6 bases and J by 0 bases, with 6 bases of the junction left unmatched. From germline, CDR1 is LNHDA and CDR2 SQIVND (reference sequence). This CDR3 reads CASRVAGLSTDTQYF. The CDR3 DNA reads as TGTGCCAGTAGGGTAGCGGGCCTTAGCACAGATACGCAGTATTTT. Full variable domain (remainder filled in from reference TRBV19 and TRBJ2-3): DGGITQSPKYLFRKEGQNVTLSCEQNLNHDAMYWYRQDPGQGLRLIYYSQIVNDFQKGDIAEGYSVSREKKESFPLTVTSAQKNPTAFYLCASRVAGLSTDTQYFGPGTRLTVL.

Worth noting for this clone: The junction departs from the called germline gene at one end, perhaps through a read error. The chain carries TRBV30 and TRBJ2-1, with TRBD2 matching 11 bases. Germline V gene data show CDR1 as GTSNPN and CDR2 as SVGIG (reference sequence). The CDR3 covers 16 residues. Here the CDR3 DNA reads TGTGCCTGGAGACGCGGGACTAGCGGCTCCGACAATGAGCAGTTCTTC. Protein sequence: CAWRRGTSGSDNEQFF.

The genes are TRBV10-3 and TRBJ1-5; 10 nucleotides agree with TRBD1. J lost 2 bases, V lost 10 bases, and 8 bases had no gene match. Looked up from germline, CDR1 is ENHRY and CDR2 is SYGVKD. CDR3 length: 15 residues. Here the CDR3 DNA reads TGTGCCACCTGGGGGGGGACAGGGGGCAATCAGCCCCAGCATTTT. This gives the protein CATWGGTGGNQPQHF.

The gene calls are TRBV6-5 and TRBJ1-1; 9 nucleotides line up with TRBD1. Trimming cost V 9 bases and J 0 bases; bases outside gene matches: 5. The CDR3 totals 14 residues. Germline V CDR1 and CDR2: MNHEY, SVGAGI. Here the CDR3 DNA reads TGTGCCAGTATGACAGGGGGTATGAACACTGAAGCTTTCTTT. Its protein is CASMTGGMNTEAFF.

The V gene is TRBV19, the J gene TRBJ1-5; 10 positions match TRBD1. This CDR3 region has 13 residues. After removal of 4 bases from V and 10 bases from J, the junction contained 4 bases not matched to a gene. Germline CDR1 is LNHDA and CDR2 is SQIVND (reference sequence). CDR3 loop: CASSSDRGRPQHF. The DNA for the CDR3 is TGTGCCAGTAGTAGTGACAGGGGGCGTCCCCAGCATTTT.

This sequence joins TRBV21-1 and TRBJ1-4; TRBD1 was called by the table and not checked on the DNA. TRBV21-1 is marked as a pseudogene. The length of the CDR3 is 15 residues. The CDR3 DNA is TGTGCCAGCAGCAAAGCGCGGAGGGGGCGGGAAAAACTGTTTTTT. Residues: CASSKARRGREKLFF.

The rearrangement links TRBV4-2 to TRBJ2-7; TRBD1 agrees at 9 bases. From germline, CDR1 is LGHNA and CDR2 YNFKEQ. V was clipped by 6 bases and J by 1 base; unmatched bases: 7. This CDR3 spans 15 amino acids. CDR3 bases: TGTGCCAGCAGTCAATCAGGGACAGGGTCCTACGAGCAGTACTTC. This gives the protein CASSQSGTGSYEQYF.

The chain couples TRBV14 to TRBJ2-1, with TRBD2 matching over 12 bases. This CDR3 region has 18 residues. The germline CDR1 and CDR2 sequences are SGHDN and FVKESK. Losses at the gene ends were 0 bases for V and 3 bases for J; bases not matched to a gene: 6. This CDR3 reads CASSQDSLAGGYYNEQFF. The CDR3 DNA is TGTGCCAGCAGCCAAGATTCCCTAGCGGGAGGGTACTACAATGAGCAGTTCTTC.

The chain joins TRBV27 to TRBJ1-1; no clear D gene. The germline V and J ends were trimmed by 7 bases and 1 base, with 13 bases remaining between them. The CDR3 extends over 14 amino acids. Germline loops: CDR1 MNHEY, CDR2 SMNVEV (reference sequence). CDR3 in amino acids: CASKKRAENTEAFF. The CDR3 nucleotides read TGTGCCAGCAAAAAACGAGCGGAGAACACTGAAGCTTTCTTT.

The chain recombines TRBV10-2 with TRBJ2-1, with TRBD2 matching 7 bases. The length of the CDR3 is 16 residues. Germline CDR1 reads WSHSY; CDR2 reads SAAADI. V shed 10 bases and J 0 bases; nucleotides not matched to a gene: 12. The CDR3 coding sequence is TGCGCCACCGGGGGGTTAGCTTTTAGCTCCTACAATGAGCAGTTCTTC. Protein: CATGGLAFSSYNEQFF.

CDR3 amino acids: CASSSQGYEQYF. The CDR3 DNA sequence: TGTGCCAGCAGCTCGCAGGGCTACGAGCAGTACTTC. The chain employs TRBV5-4 and TRBJ2-7, with D perhaps TRBD1 (5 bases). V was shortened by 3 bases and J by 3 bases, with 7 bases between the two germline ends. This CDR3 contains 12 residues. The germline CDR1 and CDR2 sequences are SGHNT and YYREEE (reference sequence).

V and J are TRBV5-4 and TRBJ2-7; 9 bases fit TRBD1. The CDR3 extends over 14 amino acids. The V and J ends lost 0 bases and 9 bases, in that order; junction bases with no gene match: 7. Germline V gene lookup returns CDR1 SGHNT and CDR2 YYREEE (reference sequence). This CDR3 reads CASSLEGQGRGQYF. The CDR3 region has the DNA TGTGCCAGCAGCTTGGAGGGACAGGGCCGGGGGCAGTACTTC.

The CDR3 sequence: CASSLSGDTLGSQPQHF. The CDR3 DNA sequence: TGCGCCAGCAGCTTGAGCGGCGACACCCTCGGGAGTCAGCCCCAGCATTTT. The chain links TRBV5-1 to TRBJ1-5; D gene uncertain. The CDR3 has 17 amino acids. From germline, CDR1 is SGHRS and CDR2 YFSETQ. Trimming left V 1 base short and J 6 bases short, with 20 bases between.

J is TRBJ1-5 and V is TRBV2; D is ambiguous. The CDR3 has 15 amino acids. V lost 4 bases and J 2 bases, leaving 12 bases between the germline ends. Germline CDR1 SNHLY, CDR2 FYNNEI. CDR3 DNA sequence: TGTGCCAGCAGTGTCCCACTTCGGGGCAATCAGCCCCAGCATTTT. It is translated as CASSVPLRGNQPQHF.